The entry that follows covers one T cell receptor (beta chain) sequence. The germline gives CDR1 SNHLY, CDR2 FYNNEI. V lost 3 bases and J lost 4; bases outside the gene matches: 3. This CDR3 has 15 amino acids. This entry is derived from a study of OX40 agonist ivuxolimab in advanced cancers. Sequenced by immunoSEQ multiplex PCR; TCRdb stores in-frame clones only, minus some. The sample gives approximately 10,000 clones, about 75% of which show up once; less than 30% is in the top ten. The V call is TRBV2, the J call TRBJ2-5; TRBD2 matches 12 bases. The receptor comes from an adult with an advanced solid tumor such as melanoma, head and neck, liver or kidney cancer. The sequenced sample was CD4+ or CD8+ T cells sorted from blood, obtained in a trial of the OX40 agonist ivuxolimab. The CDR3, as DNA: TGTGCCAGCAGTGACCGGGGACTAGCGGGAGAGACCCAGTACTTC. Its translation: CASSDRGLAGETQYF.